The 14 T cell receptor beta chains in this list originate from one sample, sequenced in a study of low-dose radiotherapy and immunotherapy resistance in tumors. First-strand cDNA used TRAV- and TRBV-specific primers, covering alpha and beta chains. Using a constant-region primer together with a V-primer adapter, TCRs were subjected to 15 to 20 PCR cycles of amplification. TCRdb recomputed calls from the reads with MiXCR, one row per CDR3 protein. Of some 11,000 distinct CDR3 sequences in the sample, about 60% were seen once. The receptors originated from a human donor with advanced metastatic prostate, ovarian, gallbladder or colorectal cancer (not recorded which). This table probably holds off-target reads from a library built for another chain.

This clonotype was counted between two and nine times. The rearrangement joins TRBV6-2 or TRBV6-3 to TRBJ1-1, with 7 bases fitting TRBD1. The CDR3 has 13 amino acids. V was clipped by 6 bases and J by 3 bases; unmatched bases: 4. Germline CDR1 MNHEY, CDR2 SVGEGT. CDR3 sequence (DNA): TGTGCCAGCAGGACAGGGCTCGACACTGAAGCTTTCTTT. Translation: CASRTGLDTEAFF.

The gene calls are TRBV6-2 or TRBV6-3 and TRBJ1-1; no clear D gene. V dropped 7 bases and J dropped 3 bases, with 6 bases sitting between them. The CDR3 sequence is 11 residues long. Germline V gene sequence: CDR1 MNHEY, CDR2 SVGEGT. CDR3 nucleotides: TGTGCCAGCACTACGTACACTGAAGCTTTCTTT. Its protein product is CASTTYTEAFF.

This clonotype is judged medium-sized. This chain links TRBV28 with TRBJ2-1; tentatively, D is TRBD1 (7 bases). Germline V lookup: CDR1 MDHEN, CDR2 SYDVKM. Between the trimmed V and J ends, which lost 6 bases and 7 bases, there was a span of 22 bases. This CDR3 is built from 16 residues. For the CDR3, the DNA is TGTGCCAGCAGCCGCTCGACAGGGCGGGGCGGGAATGAGCAGTTCTTC. This gives the protein CASSRSTGRGGNEQFF.

DNA for the CDR3: TGCAGTAATCGGCTTTATGACTACAATGAGCAGTTCTTC. It specifies CSNRLYDYNEQFF. The V gene is TRBV29-1, the J gene TRBJ2-1; the D is unclear. Germline assignment: CDR1 SQVTM and CDR2 ANQGSEA. There are 13 residues in the CDR3.

This clonotype was seen once. The chain recombines TRBV5-1 with TRBJ2-7; TRBD2 agrees at 8 bases. The germline V gene has CDR1 SGHRS and CDR2 YFSETQ. Trimming removed 1 base from V and 1 base from J; junction bases left unmatched: 1. This CDR3 contains 14 residues. Here the CDR3 DNA reads TGCGCCAGCAGCTTGACTAGCGGATCCTACGAGCAGTACTTC. Amino acids: CASSLTSGSYEQYF.

The chain is built from TRBV29-1 and TRBJ1-1; a weak D match, TRBD1 (6 bases). With 5 bases removed from V and 1 base from J, the gap between germline ends came to 17 bases. The CDR3 runs to 15 residues. Germline CDR1 and CDR2: SQVTM and ANQGSEA. The CDR3 sequence is CSVRYGQSSNTEAFF. The CDR3 DNA is TGCAGCGTTCGATACGGACAGTCATCGAACACTGAAGCTTTCTTT.

The J gene is TRBJ1-6, the V gene TRBV27; TRBD1 is a possible D gene (5 bases). V was shortened by 6 bases and J by 0 bases, with 9 bases between the two germline ends. CDR3 length equals 15 residues. Germline values: CDR1 MNHEY, CDR2 SMNVEV (reference sequence). The CDR3 DNA is TGTGCCAGCAGGTACAGGAGCTCCTATAATTCACCCCTCCACTTT. Protein product: CASRYRSSYNSPLHF.

V gene TRBV6-2 or TRBV6-3 combines with J gene TRBJ2-5, with D perhaps TRBD2 (6 bases). V gave up 5 bases and J gave up 1 base, with 17 bases separating them. The CDR3 length is 16 residues. The germline gives CDR1 MNHEY, CDR2 SVGEGT. This chain's CDR3 is CASSEGTGGGQETQYF. CDR3 sequence (DNA): TGTGCCAGCAGTGAAGGAACCGGGGGTGGCCAAGAGACCCAGTACTTC.

The chain joins TRBV13 to TRBJ1-5; D possibly corresponds to TRBD1 (6 bases). V was shortened by 5 bases and J by 7 bases, with 18 bases between the two germline ends. The CDR3 has 15 amino acids. CDR1 is PRHDT and CDR2 is FYEKMQ in the germline V gene (reference sequence). In DNA form, the CDR3 reads TGTGCCAGCAGCCCTCAGCCAGGGGAGACCCAGCCCCAGCATTTT. It specifies CASSPQPGETQPQHF.

This rearrangement joins TRBV26 to TRBJ1-6; no check of the table's D call, TRBD1, against the DNA was made. TRBV26 is an annotated pseudogene. The CDR3 is 14 residues long. CDR3 coding DNA: TGTGCCAGCAGAGGACCCCTGGCCCCTTCACCCCTCCACTTT. It translates to CASRGPLAPSPLHF.

The chain carries TRBV4-1 and TRBJ2-1; 8 nucleotides align to TRBD1. CDR1 is MGHRA, CDR2 YSYEKL, per germline. Trimming took 0 bases from V and 6 from J; bases not matched to a gene: 7. The CDR3 has 16 amino acids. CDR3 sequence reads: CASSQDYWGQVNEQFF. The CDR3 coding sequence is TGCGCCAGCAGCCAAGATTATTGGGGACAGGTCAATGAGCAGTTCTTC.

The CDR3 sequence: CSVGSQGGVSETQYF. CDR3 coding DNA: TGCAGCGTTGGTTCTCAGGGCGGGGTGAGCGAGACCCAGTACTTC. This chain joins TRBV29-1 and TRBJ2-5, with D possibly TRBD2 on 6 matching bases. From germline, CDR1 is SQVTM and CDR2 ANQGSEA. Trimming cost V 4 bases and J 5 bases, with 20 bases left between them. This CDR3 has 15 amino acids.

This sequence joins TRBV28 and TRBJ1-1; the D gene is possibly TRBD1 (5 bases). The CDR3 runs 16 residues. Trimming pared 9 bases from V and 2 bases from J, leaving 22 bases between. The germline V gene encodes CDR1 MDHEN and CDR2 SYDVKM. In nucleotides, the CDR3 is TGTGCCAGTGGGGCCACCGTGGGCCAGCAAAACACTGAAGCTTTCTTT. Its protein product is CASGATVGQQNTEAFF.

The chain links TRBV20-1 to TRBJ2-2, with D unclear. V dropped 0 bases and J dropped 5 bases, with 13 bases sitting between them. The CDR3 is made up of 15 amino acids. Germline values: CDR1 DFQATT, CDR2 SNEGSKA (reference sequence). The CDR3 DNA reads TGCAGTGCTAGAGATCCCACCGGATTAACCGGGGAGCTGTTTTTT. Translating it yields CSARDPTGLTGELFF.